A selection of T cell receptor beta chains follows, all from one sample in a study of shared clonotypes between healthy human individuals. Method: immunoSEQ multiplex PCR; TCRdb's copy keeps in-frame clones and lacks some. Of about 1.1 million clones listed, 70% to 85% are singletons. The sequencing input was memory CD4+ T cells from PBMCs. The source of these receptors is a man in his late teens or twenties in good health. Some clones in this sample may be carry-over from other donors' samples. Each CDR3 is given with its conserved first and last residue. Fields, in order: CDR3 length, J gene, V gene, clone size, D gene, CDR3 protein, CDR3 DNA. D genes are given only for firm matches. Some rows have no size entry. The others give once, few or many, or a class for an expanded clone.

>14|TRBJ2-3|TRBV18|.|.
CASSPSSRADTQYF
TGTGCCAGCTCACCATCGAGTAGGGCAGATACGCAGTATTTT
>15|TRBJ2-3|TRBV5-1|.|TRBD2
CASSLRLADTDTQYF
TGCGCCAGCAGCTTAAGACTAGCGGACACAGATACGCAGTATTTT
>14|TRBJ2-3|TRBV5-1|.|.
CASEGTVPPDTQYF
TGCGCCAGCGAAGGGACCGTTCCACCTGATACGCAGTATTTT
>17|TRBJ2-3|TRBV7-8|.|TRBD2
CASSLDPGLAGADTQYF
TGTGCCAGCAGCTTAGACCCCGGGCTAGCGGGAGCAGATACGCAGTATTTT
>15|TRBJ2-7|TRBV11-2|.|.
CASSLVWTAGAEQYF
TGTGCCAGCAGCTTAGTTTGGACAGCCGGAGCGGAGCAGTACTTC
>13|TRBJ2-7|TRBV19|.|.
CASKDLQVEEQYF
TGTGCCAGTAAGGACCTACAAGTGGAGGAGCAGTACTTC
>16|TRBJ2-1|TRBV25-1|.|TRBD2
CATQATSARSYNEQFF
TGTGCCACTCAAGCGACTAGCGCGCGCTCCTACAATGAGCAGTTCTTC
>14|TRBJ1-2|TRBV28|once|.
CAINYSDRPYGYTF
TGTGCCATAAATTACTCAGACAGGCCCTATGGCTACACCTTC
>16|TRBJ2-3|TRBV5-1|few|TRBD2
CASSWTGGSSTDTQYF
TGCGCCAGCAGCTGGACGGGCGGGAGTAGCACAGATACGCAGTATTTT
>16|TRBJ1-2|TRBV28|.|TRBD1
CASSFPPGRGRYGYTF
TGTGCCAGCAGTTTTCCCCCGGGCAGGGGGCGATATGGCTACACCTTC
>14|TRBJ2-1|TRBV10-1|.|.
CASSERAIYNEQFF
TGCGCCAGCAGTGAGCGGGCCATTTACAATGAGCAGTTCTTC
>14|TRBJ2-7|TRBV7-8|.|.
CASSLARGAYEQYF
TGTGCCAGCAGCTTAGCCAGGGGGGCCTACGAGCAGTACTTC
>17|TRBJ2-6|TRBV18|.|.
CASSEGGYSSGANVLTF
TGTGCCAGCTCCGAGGGGGGGTACAGCTCTGGGGCCAACGTCCTGACTTTC
>15|TRBJ2-7|TRBV7-3|.|TRBD2
CASSLALAGSYEQYF
TGTGCCAGCAGCTTAGCACTAGCGGGGAGCTACGAGCAGTACTTC
>16|TRBJ1-2|TRBV28|.|TRBD1
CASSESAWDSRDGYTF
TGTGCCAGCAGCGAGTCCGCATGGGACAGTCGAGATGGCTACACCTTC
>15|TRBJ1-1|TRBV7-9|.|.
CASSLVTGPATEAFF
TGTGCCAGCAGCTTAGTCACAGGGCCGGCCACTGAAGCTTTCTTT
>14|TRBJ2-2|TRBV30|.|.
CALTGTLNTGELFF
TGTGCCTTAACAGGGACCTTGAACACCGGGGAGCTGTTTTTT
>16|TRBJ2-2|TRBV5-1|.|.
CASSPPGRSNTGELFF
TGCGCCAGCAGCCCTCCGGGGAGAAGTAACACCGGGGAGCTGTTTTTT
>13|TRBJ1-1|TRBV27|.|.
CASSLSRATEAFF
TGTGCCAGCAGTTTATCTCGGGCCACTGAAGCTTTCTTT
>13|TRBJ1-2|TRBV18|.|.
CASSPPGSSGYTF
TGTGCCAGCTCACCACCGGGCTCTAGTGGCTACACCTTC
>15|TRBJ2-3|TRBV5-1|.|.
CASSRDPTQPDTQYF
TGCGCCAGCAGCCGGGACCCCACCCAACCAGATACGCAGTATTTT
>15|TRBJ2-4|TRBV5-1|.|.
CASSFLQGDKNIQYF
TGCGCCAGCAGCTTCCTACAGGGTGACAAAAACATTCAGTACTTC
>14|TRBJ1-5|TRBV2|.|.
CASSGQISNQPQHF
TGTGCCAGCAGTGGACAGATTAGCAATCAGCCCCAGCATTTT
>14|TRBJ1-1|TRBV7-2|few|.
CASSSQPTGTEAFF
TGTGCCAGCAGCTCACAACCCACTGGCACTGAAGCTTTCTTT
>13|TRBJ1-1|TRBV4-2|few|TRBD1
CASSLTGPTEAFF
TGTGCCAGCAGCCTGACAGGGCCCACTGAAGCTTTCTTT
>15|TRBJ2-7|TRBV4-2|.|.
CASSLSRGRGWEQYF
TGTGCCAGCAGCCTTAGCCGGGGGCGTGGCTGGGAGCAGTACTTC
>13|TRBJ2-1|TRBV5-1|.|.
CASSLDGRNEQFF
TGCGCCAGCAGCCTGGACGGACGCAATGAGCAGTTCTTC
>18|TRBJ1-1|TRBV19|few|TRBD1
CASSILLGQGRLNTEAFF
TGTGCCAGTAGTATTCTTTTAGGACAGGGGAGATTAAACACTGAAGCTTTCTTT
>13|TRBJ2-5|TRBV5-4|once|.
CASSLGVDKTQYF
TGTGCCAGCAGCTTGGGAGTAGATAAGACCCAGTACTTC
>13|TRBJ1-4|TRBV11-2|.|.
CASSLEGGEKLFF
TGTGCCAGCAGCTTAGAAGGGGGAGAAAAACTGTTTTTT
>13|TRBJ2-3|TRBV29-1|.|.
CSVVATRTDTQYF
TGCAGCGTTGTAGCGACCCGCACAGATACGCAGTATTTT
>14|TRBJ2-7|TRBV28|once|.
CASSLRDPPYEQYF
TGTGCCAGCAGTTTGAGGGACCCACCCTACGAGCAGTACTTC
>14|TRBJ2-3|TRBV28|once|.
CASSSGVTTDTQYF
TGTGCCAGCAGTTCAGGGGTTACCACAGATACGCAGTATTTT
>16|TRBJ1-2|TRBV19|.|TRBD1
CASSKDRGYHYYGYTF
TGTGCCAGTAGTAAGGACAGGGGTTACCACTACTATGGCTACACCTTC
>12|TRBJ1-1|TRBV6-6|.|.
CASKRQYTEAFF
TGTGCCAGCAAAAGACAGTACACTGAAGCTTTCTTT
>15|TRBJ2-7|TRBV28|many|.
CASSLIGRSPYEQYF
TGTGCCAGCAGTTTGATAGGGCGCTCTCCCTACGAGCAGTACTTC
>12|TRBJ2-1|TRBV6-1|.|.
CASSERLVLAFF
TGTGCCAGCAGTGAACGGCTGGTCCTGGCGTTCTTC
>12|TRBJ1-1|TRBV29-1|.|.
CSAGGRSTEAFF
TGCAGCGCGGGGGGGAGGAGCACTGAAGCTTTCTTT
>14|TRBJ2-1|TRBV2|.|TRBD2
CASSLHRDYTEQFF
TGTGCCAGCAGTTTACACCGGGACTACACTGAGCAGTTCTTC
>15|TRBJ2-6|TRBV18|once|.
CASSPPNSGANVLTF
TGTGCCAGCTCACCACCGAACTCTGGGGCCAACGTCCTGACTTTC
>15|TRBJ2-6|TRBV7-2|few|.
CASSLWNTGANVLTF
TGTGCCAGCAGCTTGTGGAACACTGGGGCCAACGTCCTGACTTTC
>15|TRBJ2-2|TRBV18|few|.
CASSTGPSNTGELFF
TGTGCCAGCTCGACGGGACCCTCGAACACCGGGGAGCTGTTTTTT
>16|TRBJ2-5|TRBV5-1|.|TRBD2
CASSPVGGTVQETQYF
TGCGCCAGCAGCCCGGTGGGGGGGACCGTTCAAGAGACCCAGTACTTC
>17|TRBJ1-5|TRBV27|.|.
CASSSRQNVQVGQPQHF
TGTGCCAGCAGTTCCAGACAGAATGTCCAGGTGGGTCAGCCCCAGCATTTT
>13|TRBJ1-2|TRBV27|.|.
CASSLSTSYGYTF
TGTGCCAGCAGTTTATCGACAAGCTATGGCTACACCTTC
>15|TRBJ1-2|TRBV6-6|few|TRBD1
CASSYEHRGNYGYTF
TGTGCCAGCAGTTACGAGCACAGGGGGAACTATGGCTACACCTTC
>16|TRBJ2-3|TRBV7-2|.|.
CASSLLRGIGTDTQYF
TGTGCCAGCAGCTTACTGCGGGGAATAGGGACAGATACGCAGTATTTT
>14|TRBJ2-5|TRBV5-1|.|.
CASSSQGNQETQYF
TGCGCCAGCAGCTCACAGGGAAACCAAGAGACCCAGTACTTC
>12|TRBJ2-3|TRBV30|.|TRBD2
CAWTSGSGTQYF
TGTGCCTGGACTAGCGGGAGCGGTACGCAGTATTTT
>15|TRBJ2-1|TRBV10-3|.|.
CAISIGTGFVNEQFF
TGTGCCATCAGTATCGGAACAGGGTTCGTCAATGAGCAGTTCTTC
>15|TRBJ2-2|TRBV27|few|.
CASSLDTINTGELFF
TGTGCCAGCAGTCTGGACACCATAAACACCGGGGAGCTGTTTTTT
>13|TRBJ1-1|TRBV6-6|once|.
CASSLTVNTEAFF
TGTGCCAGCAGTTTGACGGTGAACACTGAAGCTTTCTTT
>15|TRBJ2-2|TRBV6-5|few|.
CATYAGLPNTGELFF
TGTGCCACCTACGCCGGGCTGCCGAACACCGGGGAGCTGTTTTTT
>16|TRBJ2-2|TRBV6-5|.|.
CASSYLGGGNTGELFF
TGTGCCAGCAGTTACTTAGGGGGTGGCAACACCGGGGAGCTGTTTTTT
>16|TRBJ2-1|TRBV28|.|TRBD2
CASTIIGTSGDNEQFF
TGTGCCAGCACCATAATCGGGACTAGCGGGGACAATGAGCAGTTCTTC
>16|TRBJ2-1|TRBV19|few|TRBD2
CASSSRTSGTIDEQFF
TGTGCCAGTAGTTCTAGGACTAGCGGGACGATCGATGAGCAGTTCTTC
>14|TRBJ2-7|TRBV25-1|.|.
CASSGRTDPYEQYF
TGTGCCAGCAGTGGGCGGACGGATCCCTACGAGCAGTACTTC
>12|TRBJ2-7|TRBV5-4|.|.
CASSLDRLEQYF
TGTGCCAGCAGCTTGGACAGATTAGAGCAGTACTTC